The 10 T cell receptor beta chains reported below all come from one sample, sequenced in a study of regulatory T cells in long-lasting Graves disease. Libraries of TCR beta came from iRepertoire HTBI primers plus Arm-PCR of CDR3 regions. TCRdb redid the calling of the multiplex PCR reads with MiXCR, one entry per CDR3 protein. The sample yields around 430,000 distinct CDR3 sequences, 20% to 25% seen once. Sample time point: persistent/refractory GD, antithyroid drugs over 5 years with positive TRAb. PBMC-derived RNA was used for the TCR library. This sample comprised peripheral blood mononuclear cells (PBMCs), obtained when the disease was refractory, from a patient treated with antithyroid drugs. These TCRs come from a female donor with Graves disease.

V is TRBV5-1 and J is TRBJ2-6; D call uncertain. Germline assignment: CDR1 SGHRS and CDR2 YFSETQ. This CDR3 is built from 15 residues. V was shortened by 3 bases and J by 1 base, with 8 bases between the two germline ends. This CDR3 is CASSSALSGANVLTF. CDR3 in DNA: TGCGCCAGCAGCTCTGCTCTTTCTGGGGCCAACGTCCTGACTTTC.

This clonotype has more than one count but fewer than ten. This sequence joins TRBV6-2 or TRBV6-3 and TRBJ2-5, with a weak D call TRBD2 (6 bases). This CDR3 has 17 amino acids. Germline V CDR1 and CDR2: MNHEY, SVGEGT. Trimming stripped 0 bases from V and 5 bases from J, with 19 bases between. CDR3 region: CASSYSTFGTRPETQYF. CDR3 DNA: TGTGCCAGCAGTTACTCCACTTTCGGGACTCGCCCGGAGACCCAGTACTTC.

This clonotype was detected ten times or more. The chain recombines TRBV7-9 with TRBJ1-1; the D is unclear. Germline V gene data show CDR1 as SEHNR and CDR2 as FQNEAQ (reference sequence). Trimming removed 5 bases at V and 3 bases at J, with 4 bases between. The CDR3 spans 11 residues. The CDR3 coding sequence is TGTGCCAGCAGCAAAGACACTGAAGCTTTCTTT. Translating gives CASSKDTEAFF.

The table lists this clonotype with many counts. The genes are TRBV2 and TRBJ1-1; no clear D. The V gene's germline CDR1 is SNHLY and CDR2 FYNNEI. CDR3 length equals 14 residues. The V end was cut by 2 bases, the J end by 1 base, with 8 bases between. DNA of the CDR3: TGTGCCAGCAGTGAAATTCCGGAGAACACTGAAGCTTTCTTT. This translates into CASSEIPENTEAFF.

In its sample, this clonotype was seen a few times. The chain carries TRBV7-9 and TRBJ1-1; TRBD1 might be the D (6 bases). V was pared by 1 base and J by 4 bases, with 19 bases between. Germline assignment: CDR1 SEHNR and CDR2 FQNEAQ (reference sequence). The CDR3 loop spans 17 amino acids. As DNA, the CDR3 is TGTGCCAGCAGCTTAGGCTTCCCAAGGGGGGAGAGCACTGAAGCTTTCTTT. It translates to CASSLGFPRGESTEAFF.

The chain employs TRBV20-1 and TRBJ2-7; tentative D call: TRBD2 (6 bases). This CDR3 has 13 amino acids. Trimming pared 8 bases from V and 2 bases from J, leaving 16 bases between. The germline CDR1 and CDR2 sequences are DFQATT and SNEGSKA (reference sequence). As DNA, the CDR3 is TGCAGTCTTTTTGGCGGGACTGCCTACGAGCAGTACTTC. Its translation: CSLFGGTAYEQYF.

This clonotype was found a few times. As the CDR3 is not closed by the conserved phenylalanine or tryptophan, this likely results from a read error. The chain carries TRBV7-2 and TRBJ2-7, with unresolved D. V was pared by 1 base and J by 4 bases, with 2 bases between. CDR3 length equals 11 residues. Per the germline V gene, CDR1 is SGHTA and CDR2 is FQGNSA. CDR3 loop: CASSLDYEQYL. CDR3 coding DNA: TGTGCCAGCAGCTTAGATTACGAGCAGTACCTC.

The V and J genes are TRBV28 and TRBJ2-7, with 8 bases matching TRBD2. The CDR3 consists of 17 residues. The trim removed 3 bases at V and 5 bases at J, leaving 15 bases unmatched. CDR1 and CDR2 (germline): MDHEN, SYDVKM. CDR3 in amino acids: CASSFPPWASGSNEQYF. The CDR3 DNA follows: TGTGCCAGCAGTTTCCCCCCGTGGGCTAGCGGGTCCAACGAGCAGTACTTC.

Ten or more counts support this clonotype. The J gene is TRBJ2-7, the V gene TRBV6-1; no clear D. The CDR3 totals 11 residues. The germline CDR1 and CDR2 sequences are MNHNS and SASEGT. Trimming removed 7 bases from V and 6 bases from J, with 10 bases in between. Here the CDR3 DNA reads TGTGCCAGCAAGGGATCGGCCGAGCAGTACTTC. Amino acid sequence: CASKGSAEQYF.

This clonotype appeared many times. This rearrangement joins TRBV6-2 or TRBV6-3 to TRBJ1-5; D is unclear. Germline V gene lookup returns CDR1 MNHEY and CDR2 SVGEGT. V lost 4 bases and J lost 10, with 14 bases in between. The CDR3 sequence is 13 residues long. CDR3 coding DNA: TGTGCCAGCAGTTGGGGTCTCTCCGGACCCCAGCATTTT. It encodes CASSWGLSGPQHF.